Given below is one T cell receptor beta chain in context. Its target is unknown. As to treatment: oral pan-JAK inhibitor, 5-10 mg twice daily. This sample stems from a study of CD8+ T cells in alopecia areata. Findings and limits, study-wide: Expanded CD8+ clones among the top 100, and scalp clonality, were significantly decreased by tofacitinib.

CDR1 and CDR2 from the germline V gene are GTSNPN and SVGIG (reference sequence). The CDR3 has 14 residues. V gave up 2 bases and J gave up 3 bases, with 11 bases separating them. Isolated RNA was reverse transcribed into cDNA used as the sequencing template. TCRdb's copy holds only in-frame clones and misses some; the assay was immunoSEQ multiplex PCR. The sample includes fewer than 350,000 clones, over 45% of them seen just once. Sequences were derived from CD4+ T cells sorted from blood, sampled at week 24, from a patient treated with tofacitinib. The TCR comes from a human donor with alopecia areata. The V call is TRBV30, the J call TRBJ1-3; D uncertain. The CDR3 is CAWSQVWNGNTIYF. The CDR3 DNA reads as TGTGCCTGGAGTCAGGTCTGGAATGGAAACACCATATATTTT.